This paragraph reports one T cell receptor beta chain. Its antigen remains unidentified. The sample comes from a study of early T cells in non-severe SARS-CoV-2 infection. Across the study: Bulk RNA taken from unsorted whole blood was sequenced, leaving chains unpaired. The study's findings and limits: Private and CD4 specificities were missed by VDJdb matching, skewed to anti-spike CD8.

Attached unique molecular identifiers marked individual cDNA molecules. TCRdb fed the 5' RACE reads into MiXCR, producing one record per CDR3 protein. The sample yields approximately 97,000 distinct CDR3 sequences, 13% seen once. V gave up 0 bases and J gave up 4 bases, with 12 bases separating them. CDR3 length equals 14 residues. The germline gives CDR1 DFQATT, CDR2 SNEGSKA (reference sequence). The chain combines TRBV20-1 with TRBJ2-5; D possibly corresponds to TRBD2 (6 bases). Specimen: whole blood. The clonotype originates from an adult who was a healthcare worker with PCR-confirmed SARS-CoV-2 infection or an uninfected control (not recorded which). In DNA form, the CDR3 reads TGCAGTGCTAGAGATATGGAGGGAGGAGAGACCCAGTACTTC. It translates to CSARDMEGGETQYF.